This entry features one T cell receptor (beta chain) sequence. This specimen belongs to a study of OX40 agonist ivuxolimab in advanced cancers. The protocol was immunoSEQ multiplex PCR, while the TCRdb copy is restricted to in-frame clones and leaves out a portion. The profile shows around 13,000 clones, roughly 88% of them singletons. This material consisted of CD4+ or CD8+ T cells sorted from blood, taken in a trial of the OX40 agonist ivuxolimab. The sequence came from an adult with an advanced solid tumor such as melanoma, head and neck, liver or kidney cancer.

CDR3 loop: CASSMSGNTIYF. As DNA, the CDR3 is TGTGCCAGTAGTATGTCAGGGAACACCATATATTTT. The chain carries TRBV19 and TRBJ1-3; maybe TRBD1 (5 bases). CDR1 and CDR2 from the germline V gene are LNHDA and SQIVND (reference sequence). Trimming took off 3 bases at V and 7 bases at J, with 7 bases between the two ends. This CDR3 region has 12 residues.